This TCR beta chain was sequenced during a study of blood T cells in healthy people across ages. Study results and limitations: Unknown CMV status may confound age-related changes in expanded clones.

The table lists this clonotype with a few counts. Its antigen is not known. The authors ran a second PCR of about 7 to 11 cycles using a sample-barcoded 5' primer and a J-beta primer mix. TCRdb reanalysed the 5' RACE reads using MiXCR and keeps one entry per CDR3 protein. Among approximately 800,000 distinct CDR3 sequences listed, around 45% were seen once. The receptor comes from an elderly man in good health. Specimen: blood.

The chain's CDR3 is CASSVVTGASRTEAFF. CDR3 DNA: TGTGCCAGCAGCGTAGTTACAGGGGCTAGTCGTACTGAAGCTTTCTTT. The chain is built from TRBV9 and TRBJ1-1; TRBD1 matches at 7 bases. CDR1 and CDR2 (germline): SGDLS, YYNGEE. The CDR3 sequence is 16 residues long. The trim removed 0 bases at V and 5 bases at J, leaving 10 bases unmatched.